Shown below are 15 T cell receptor beta chains from a single sample sequenced in a study of memory CD4+ T cells and cytomegalovirus serostatus. Clones were sequenced by immunoSEQ multiplex PCR, and TCRdb holds only the in-frame ones, with some missing. The sample lists around 38,000 clones; about 82% were seen once. The sort gate was single viable CD3+CD4+CD8-CD45RO+ cells for memory CD4+ T cells. The sequenced sample was memory CD4+ T cells from blood. These receptors came from an adult in good health and CMV-seronegative.

The genes are TRBV7-8 and TRBJ2-1, with 14 bases aligning to TRBD2. The length of the CDR3 is 16 residues. Per germline, CDR1 SGHVS and CDR2 FQNEAQ. Trimming took 5 bases from V and 1 from J; bases not matched to a gene: 1. The CDR3 is CASSRTSGRSYNEQFF. CDR3 DNA sequence: TGTGCCAGCAGCCGGACTAGCGGGAGGTCCTACAATGAGCAGTTCTTC.

The chain combines TRBV9 with TRBJ2-1; 12 positions agree with TRBD2. Germline CDR1 is SGDLS and CDR2 is YYNGEE. Trimming at V came to 3 bases and at J to 9 bases, leaving 1 base not matched to a gene. CDR3 length: 13 amino acids. CDR3 nucleotides: TGTGCCAGCAGCGCGGGACTAGCGGGTGAGCAGTTCTTC. Its translation is CASSAGLAGEQFF.

This clone was seen a few times. J is TRBJ1-2 and V is TRBV9; tentative D call: TRBD1 (5 bases). This CDR3 spans 19 amino acids. Germline CDR1 reads SGDLS; CDR2 reads YYNGEE. V lost 3 bases and J 4 bases, leaving 28 bases between the germline ends. The CDR3 is CASSERGGGEVLFGYGYTF. CDR3 DNA: TGTGCCAGCAGCGAGAGGGGTGGAGGTGAAGTATTGTTCGGCTATGGCTACACCTTC.

The rearrangement joins TRBV5-1 to TRBJ2-1, with 10 bases aligning to TRBD1. Trimming removed 4 bases from V and 1 base from J; junction bases left unmatched: 8. The germline V gene has CDR1 SGHRS and CDR2 YFSETQ. There are 17 residues in the CDR3. The CDR3 bases are TGCGCCAGCAGCCGCGACAGGGGGCTGGCTTCCTACAATGAGCAGTTCTTC. Encoded protein: CASSRDRGLASYNEQFF.

For the CDR3, the DNA is TGTGCCAGCAGCCCTAGCGGGACCACTGAGCAGTTCTTC. Protein product: CASSPSGTTEQFF. V and J are TRBV7-2 and TRBJ2-1; 9 bases are a match to TRBD2. Germline V gene data show CDR1 as SGHTA and CDR2 as FQGNSA. The V and J ends lost 5 bases and 9 bases, in that order; junction bases with no gene match: 5. The CDR3 is 13 amino acids.

In its sample, this clone was seen a few times. The genes are TRBV19 and TRBJ2-5; unclear D gene. This CDR3 has 12 amino acids. Germline V gene lookup returns CDR1 LNHDA and CDR2 SQIVND (reference sequence). V lost 1 base, J lost 4 bases, and 4 bases lay in between. CDR3 loop: CASSIAGETQYF. The CDR3 nucleotides are TGTGCCAGTAGTATAGCGGGAGAGACCCAGTACTTC.

The V and J genes are TRBV5-1 and TRBJ1-5; maybe TRBD1 (6 bases). Germline V gene sequence: CDR1 SGHRS, CDR2 YFSETQ. CDR3 length equals 15 residues. V lost 1 base to trimming and J lost 0 bases, with 8 bases between them. The CDR3 loop reads CASSLSGASNQPQHF. The CDR3 coding sequence is TGCGCCAGCAGCTTGTCGGGGGCTAGCAATCAGCCCCAGCATTTT.

This clone was seen a few times. The chain carries TRBV5-1 and TRBJ2-3; 7 bases are shared with TRBD1. The junction had 3 bases not matched to a gene; V was cut back by 4 bases and J by 4 bases. The CDR3 spans 13 residues. The germline CDR1 and CDR2 sequences are SGHRS and YFSETQ. Written as DNA, the CDR3 is TGCGCCAGCAGCCACAGGGGTTCAGATACGCAGTATTTT. Translation: CASSHRGSDTQYF.

The chain recombines TRBV2 with TRBJ2-7, with D unclear. This CDR3 has 14 residues. V was cut by 4 bases and J by 1 base, with 11 bases left in between. From germline, CDR1 is SNHLY and CDR2 FYNNEI. For the CDR3, the DNA is TGTGCCAGCAGTGCCCAGTACCGGTCCTACGAGCAGTACTTC. This sequence encodes CASSAQYRSYEQYF.

This clone was detected only once. The chain is built from TRBV28 and TRBJ1-5; 11 bases map to TRBD1. The ends lost 5 bases at V and 6 bases at J; junction bases unmatched: 9. Germline V gene lookup returns CDR1 MDHEN and CDR2 SYDVKM. This CDR3 has 16 residues. This chain's CDR3 is CASSRTGGVKTQPQHF. The CDR3 DNA reads TGTGCCAGCAGTCGGACAGGGGGCGTTAAAACTCAGCCCCAGCATTTT.

The table lists this clone with a count of one. This chain links TRBV30 with TRBJ1-2; D call uncertain. V was cut by 4 bases and J by 5 bases, with 14 bases left in between. This CDR3 is 13 amino acids long. In germline, CDR1 is GTSNPN, CDR2 SVGIG (reference sequence). The DNA for the CDR3 is TGTGCCTGGATACCCGGAAGAGAGTATGGCTACACCTTC. It yields the protein CAWIPGREYGYTF.

This rearrangement joins TRBV7-2 to TRBJ2-5; 12 bases line up with TRBD2. Germline-derived CDR1 and CDR2 are SGHTA and FQGNSA. V shed 2 bases, J shed 5 bases, and the junction held 12 bases outside the gene matches. CDR3 length: 18 amino acids. The CDR3 coding sequence is TGTGCCAGCAGCTTACCCCCCCGGACTAGCGGGATTGGGGAGACCCAGTACTTC. Protein: CASSLPPRTSGIGETQYF. Full variable domain (remainder filled in from reference TRBV7-2 and TRBJ2-5): GAGVSQSPSNKVTEKGKDVELRCDPISGHTALYWYRQSLGQGLEFLIYFQGNSAPDKSGLPSDRFSAERTGGSVSTLTIQRTQQEDSAVYLCASSLPPRTSGIGETQYFGPGTRLLVL.

Comment on this clone: The same CDR3 is also encoded by other DNA sequences in this sample. V gene TRBV2 combines with J gene TRBJ2-5; 11 positions match TRBD1. Germline lookup yields CDR1 SNHLY and CDR2 FYNNEI. This CDR3 comprises 14 residues. Trimming at V came to 6 bases and at J to 4 bases, leaving 4 bases not matched to a gene. The CDR3 region is CASREDRGLETQYF. CDR3 nucleotide sequence: TGTGCCAGCAGAGAGGACAGGGGGCTAGAGACCCAGTACTTC. Using reference TRBV2 and TRBJ2-5 for the parts outside the CDR3, the full variable domain is EPEVTQTPSHQVTQMGQEVILRCVPISNHLYFYWYRQILGQKVEFLVSFYNNEISEKSEIFDDQFSVERPDGSNFTLKIRSTKLEDSAMYFCASREDRGLETQYFGPGTRLLVL.

V and J are TRBV7-2 and TRBJ2-2, with 9 bases identical to TRBD1. Trimming at V came to 5 bases and at J to 9 bases, leaving 10 bases not matched to a gene. Germline CDR1 reads SGHTA; CDR2 reads FQGNSA. This CDR3 region has 15 residues. CDR3 region: CASSQPGTGKRELFF. The CDR3 nucleotides read TGTGCCAGCAGCCAACCTGGGACAGGGAAGAGGGAGCTGTTTTTT.

The CDR3: CASSTSGSDTQYF. Written as DNA, the CDR3 is TGTGCCAGCAGCACTAGCGGGAGTGATACGCAGTATTTT. The V gene is TRBV7-2, the J gene TRBJ2-3, with 11 nucleotides matching TRBD2. V shed 5 bases, J shed 6 bases, and the junction held 1 base outside the gene matches. From germline, CDR1 is SGHTA and CDR2 FQGNSA. The CDR3 runs to 13 residues. Full variable domain (remainder filled in from reference TRBV7-2 and TRBJ2-3): GAGVSQSPSNKVTEKGKDVELRCDPISGHTALYWYRQSLGQGLEFLIYFQGNSAPDKSGLPSDRFSAERTGGSVSTLTIQRTQQEDSAVYLCASSTSGSDTQYFGPGTRLTVL.